Given below is one T cell receptor (beta chain) in context. Its antigen is currently not known. No much larger clone is present one base from it, and per-base qualities are unavailable. Reading the germline V gene gives CDR1 SGHRS and CDR2 YFSETQ. Relative to germline, V is 0 bases shorter and J is 4 bases shorter, with 7 bases between their ends. The CDR3 runs 13 residues from the cysteine to the phenylalanine. The read is trimmed to its CDR3 DNA, 39 bases read in frame from base 1. The sample is drawn from a study of cytomegalovirus exposure and HLA in healthy donors (dated by TCRdb to the late 2010s). With regard to the full study: An earlier analysis of 587 of the donors reported under 300 Gb of sequence data and about 120 million unique TCR beta sequences obtained from approximately 180 million T cells. Among several hundred genotyped donors of the cohort, an average of around 220,000 unique TCR beta nucleotide sequences was sequenced per donor, of which about 20% were non-productive. Using immunosequencing, the study profiled T cell repertoires from 500 to 800 subjects and related those repertoires to cytomegalovirus serostatus. The number of typed donors differed by locus: about 620-640 for A, B, C, DRB1 and DQB1; approximately 520 for DQA1; 606 for DPA1; and some 430 for DPB1. In an earlier analysis of roughly 580 of the donors, high-throughput TCR beta sequencing was used to judge whether each TCR beta V gene segment behaved as functional or pseudogenic. Besides the first cohort of 550 to 750 subjects, a separate validation cohort made up of some 110 different subjects was used. Alongside the repertoire data, information on donor age, sex, ethnicity and CMV serostatus was compiled. The aim of the study was to test whether cataloging public T cell receptors could identify signatures of past pathogen exposure. Genome-wide SNP genotypes for about 55% of the roughly 670 donors were used in a later genetic analysis, which treated that subset as a discovery cohort. To predict cytomegalovirus infection status, the study combined high-throughput TCR immunosequencing, statistical association of individual TCRs with disease status, and machine learning. An early release that covered about 600 HLA-typed donors contained about 290 gigabases of sequencing data and 85 million to 100 million unique TCR sequences. In a later analysis, previously published TCR beta repertoires from several hundred donors were re-analyzed and high-resolution HLA genotyping was added so that TCR occurrence patterns could be studied. The genetic ancestry cluster associated with self-reported Caucasian donors included 80% to 90% of the roughly 410 genotyped donors. The later analysis used no new phenotypic data to find candidate immune exposures, relying instead on TCR beta sequences and their occurrence across donors. HLA typing covered class I and class II loci at four-digit resolution. Every discovery cohort repertoire had been produced on one sequencing platform. About five DR-DQ haplotypes were treated as single units for association and clustering because of strong linkage in the cohort. What the study reported, not specific to this receptor: Linkage disequilibrium might explain the correlated functional status among segregating V segments, but an unknown experimental factor could not be excluded. The earlier analysis of 450 to 700 of the donors excluded approximately 17 rarely observed V segments, including chromosome 9 orphons, because counts were too low. When HLA alleles, especially DR and DQ, strongly co-occurred, TCR associations were difficult to assign to individual alleles. A further reported finding was that TCR beta sequences accurately predicted the HLA-A and HLA-B alleles for most subjects in the first cohort. The sequencing pipeline was judged likely to have produced a cluster of highly shared sequence variants as a technical artifact. This cohort had only TCR beta chains sequenced, and the lack of alpha or paired-chain data limited which features could be detected. The study gave a list of about 170 TCR beta chains associated with cytomegalovirus. A later analysis found that HLA-associated TCR beta chains were more clonally expanded and had lower generation probabilities than equally common non-associated chains. In a later analysis, several top co-occurrence clusters were reported to appear linked to parvovirus B19, influenza, CMV and Epstein-Barr virus. A few of the identified cytomegalovirus-associated TCR beta chains were confirmed in vitro to be specific for cytomegalovirus antigens. In a later analysis, the rate of TCR association differed among HLA loci, with DRB1 alleles having the most associated TCRs and HLA-C alleles having the fewest. Roughly uniform sequencing depth across donors was assumed in presence/absence analyses, although this assumption may not hold. In a later analysis, most CMV-associated TCR beta chains were found to appear HLA-restricted, with HLA associations seemingly driven largely by CMV exposure. CMV serostatus was the only immune exposure information available for the cohort. According to a later genetic analysis, donors in an Asian-associated ancestry cluster had fewer N-insertions in productive TCRs than the approximately 650-donor mean. The authors suggested that the approach could potentially be extended to other disease states and immunological phenotypes. A later analysis associated 15,000 to 20,000 TCR beta sequences with specific HLA alleles at a false discovery rate of 0.05. Across donors, most TCR sequences were observed very rarely, whereas some public TCRs were present in many individuals. The classifier was reported to diagnose cytomegalovirus status with high specificity and sensitivity in both the original and validation cohorts. In a later genetic analysis, a missense DCLRE1C variant was associated with V-gene and J-gene trimming of TCR beta chains, and the association was replicated in an independent cohort. An earlier analysis of around 540 of the donors showed that most TCR beta V segments appeared in productive rearrangements either about 87% or about 30% of the time, which broadly matched IMGT annotations. Because the 87-base-pair reads could not distinguish some IMGT-functional V segments, including TRBV6-2 and TRBV6-3, those segments were excluded. Because HLA typing was unavailable for some donors at each locus, only the typed subset was used in association tests.

The cohort consisted of fewer than 700 healthy bone marrow donors. At the time of sampling, every cohort member was nominally healthy, though immune exposures that went unrecorded were likely present. The donor tested CMV seropositive, placing the donor among the 310 or so seropositive members of the cohort. Every donor gave a peripheral blood sample, and the peripheral blood mononuclear cells from that sample were used for TCR beta sequencing. Genomic DNA extraction from the blood cell samples was performed with the Qiagen DNeasy Blood Extraction Kit. Library method: the immunoSEQ multiplex PCR assay. For the multiplex PCR, a mixture combining 60 forward primers for TCR Vbeta segments and 13 reverse primers for TCR Jbeta segments was used. The CDR3 region of rearranged TCR beta genes was amplified from genomic DNA by a multiplex PCR assay. The Illumina HiSeq System was used to sequence the amplified TCR beta libraries as 87-base-pair reads. As for how the authors treated the data: A later analysis counted approximately 74 million unique TCR beta chains across the 500 to 850 repertoires, and 9.5 million to 11 million of these chains were shared by at least two donors. A nearest-neighbor algorithm error-corrected the raw reads and collapsed the reads into unique sequences, merging closely related sequences to remove PCR and sequencing errors. Alignment of CDR3 sequences to IMGT reference sequences was used to assign V, D and J gene segments. For a sequence to be retained, at least a six-nucleotide match to both a V gene segment and a J gene segment was required. Rearrangements were called productive when the CDR3 lacked stop codons and stayed in frame with V and J; all others were non-productive. CDR3 was defined according to IMGT convention as the region running from the second conserved V-encoded cysteine to the conserved J-encoded phenylalanine. In an earlier analysis of around 640 of the donors, sequences lacking an unambiguous match to a single V gene segment were excluded. In an earlier analysis of a few hundred of the donors, V segments were called functional above 56.7% productive rearrangements and were called segregating when the between-donor standard deviation exceeded 5%. To diagnose cytomegalovirus status from the catalog of TCR beta chain sequences, a statistical classification framework was built. A later analysis assigned V and J genes by comparing TCR nucleotide sequences with IMGT/GENE-DB human TR gene sequences. In a later analysis, CDR3 sequences and most-parsimonious VDJ recombination scenarios were assigned using the TCRdist pipeline. In a later analysis, each TCR beta chain was defined by its CDR3 amino acid sequence together with its V-gene family, and reads without a unique V-gene family were excluded. A later analysis removed roughly 590 highly shared, low-generation-probability nucleotide sequences to deal with suspected cross-contamination and a sequencing artifact. A later analysis calculated a clonal expansion index for each public chain from normalized within-repertoire ranks of inferred template counts. In a later analysis, generation probabilities were computed with a VDJ recombination model fitted to out-of-frame rearrangements, and the resulting probabilities were checked against IGoR. A later analysis scored TCR-TCR, TCR-HLA and TCR-CMV co-occurrence with hypergeometric tests, applying a repertoire-size bias correction to TCR pairs. A later analysis estimated false discovery rates by permuting HLA or CMV assignments 20 times. In a later analysis, co-occurring TCRs were grouped with DBSCAN, and TCRdist sequence similarity was added when clustering was performed within HLA-allele-positive subsets. For co-occurrence clustering, repertoires with fewer than 30,000 or more than 120,000 public chains were excluded, along with 5 or 6 repertoires with anomalous nucleotide sharing. Here the immuneACCESS table is served through TCRdb, limited to in-frame sequences with V and J called. Missing clones are a known gap in these copies; in checked studies unresolved V genes cover under half, and the rest lacks a known reason. V and J calls and clone size are given by that table; D and trimming were obtained from the DNA. The sample includes about 130,000 clones, with about 79% observed a single time. Around 3% of the sample is in the top ten clones.

Sequenced material: PBMCs. The chain was built from TRBV5-1 and TRBJ1-2, with TRBD1 perhaps the D gene, on 5 matching bases. The receptor was isolated from a young woman in good health and CMV-seropositive. The CDR3 loop reads CASSLADSYGYTF. The DNA sequence is TGCGCCAGCAGCTTGGCCGACAGCTATGGCTACACCTTC. Supplemented by the reference TRBV5-1 and TRBJ1-2 proteins around the CDR3, the complete variable domain is KAGVTQTPRYLIKTRGQQVTLSCSPISGHRSVSWYQQTPGQGLQFLFEYFSETQRNKGNFPGRFSGRQFSNSRSEMNVSTLELGDSALYLCASSLADSYGYTFGSGTRLTVV.